Each of the 16 T cell receptor beta chains below was sequenced from the same sample in a study of regulatory T cells in long-lasting Graves disease (dated by TCRdb to about 2021). Libraries were constructed by multiplex PCR. Sequencer: Illumina HiSeq 4000. CDR3 regions were amplified by Arm-PCR with iRepertoire HTBI primers to construct TCR beta libraries. The raw public reads went through TCRdb reprocessing: fastp at Q25, MiXCR clone calling, in-frame beta chains kept. Rows with one shared CDR3 protein collapse into an entry with the most common genes and DNA. The sample table holds under 300,000 distinct CDR3 sequences, of which around 18% were seen once. The leading ten clones occupy roughly 23% of the sample. What this sample's time point label stands for: newly diagnosed GD, antithyroid drugs for less than 3 months. For both TCR sequencing and RNA sequencing, RNA was extracted from PBMCs in TRIzol.

The sample in question was peripheral blood mononuclear cells (PBMCs), obtained at new diagnosis, from a patient treated with antithyroid drugs. Every receptor here comes from a female donor with Graves disease.

This clonotype was detected ten times or more. One end of the junction is discordant with germline, which a read error may explain. The chain employs TRBV5-1 and TRBJ2-3; 7 bases fit TRBD1. Germline V gene lookup returns CDR1 SGHRS and CDR2 YFSETQ. This CDR3 contains 14 residues. Here the CDR3 reads CASSLEQGTDTQYF. The CDR3 region has the DNA TGTGCCAGCAGTTTAGAACAGGGGACAGATACGCAGTATTTT.

This clonotype was counted only a few times. The chain uses TRBV12-3 or TRBV12-4 and TRBJ1-4, with a tentative D call TRBD1 (6 bases). This CDR3 region has 15 residues. The V end was cut by 6 bases, the J end by 6 bases, with 17 bases between. The CDR3 loop is CASSGGVYRDEKLFF. In nucleotides, the CDR3 is TGTGCCAGCAGCGGGGGGGTTTACAGGGATGAAAAACTGTTTTTT.

There are many counts of this clonotype. V is TRBV29-1 and J is TRBJ1-2; a possible D gene is TRBD1 (6 bases). In germline, CDR1 is SQVTM, CDR2 ANQGSEA. The CDR3 length is 12 residues. Trimming cost V 7 bases and J 2 bases, with 11 bases left between them. DNA of the CDR3: TGCAGCGCCTGGACAGACAACTATGGCTACACCTTC. This encodes CSAWTDNYGYTF. Using reference TRBV29-1 and TRBJ1-2 for the parts outside the CDR3, the full variable domain is SAVISQKPSRDICQRGTSLTIQCQVDSQVTMMFWYRQQPGQSLTLIATANQGSEATYESGFVIDKFPISRPNLTFSTLTVSNMSPEDSSIYLCSAWTDNYGYTFGSGTRLTVV.

This clonotype was counted ten times or more. The rearrangement uses TRBV28 and TRBJ1-3; D is unclear. Looked up from germline, CDR1 is MDHEN and CDR2 is SYDVKM. Trimming removed 4 bases from V and 0 bases from J, with 10 bases in between. The length of the CDR3 is 15 residues. In DNA form, the CDR3 reads TGTGCCAGCAGTTCGGTACGGCCCTCTGGAAACACCATATATTTT. Its translation is CASSSVRPSGNTIYF.

This clonotype was counted ten times or more. V is TRBV24-1 and J is TRBJ2-3; perhaps TRBD2 as D (5 bases). From germline, CDR1 is KGHDR and CDR2 SFDVKD. This CDR3 is 16 amino acids long. V gave up 4 bases and J gave up 4 bases, with 17 bases separating them. The CDR3: CATSDPREAGADTQYF. The CDR3 coding sequence is TGTGCCACCAGTGACCCGAGGGAAGCCGGCGCAGATACGCAGTATTTT.

This sequence joins TRBV3-1 and TRBJ2-7; TRBD2 is a possible D gene (6 bases). In germline, CDR1 is LGHDT, CDR2 YNNKEL (reference sequence). V lost 1 base and J 2 bases, leaving 15 bases between the germline ends. This CDR3 has 16 amino acids. As DNA, the CDR3 is TGTGCCAGCAGCCAAGTCCCGGGACTCCGCCCCTACGAGCAGTACTTC. It specifies CASSQVPGLRPYEQYF.

This clonotype appeared many times. The genes are TRBV13 and TRBJ1-2, with D tentatively TRBD1 (5 bases). The CDR3 covers 12 residues. Deletions cut 2 bases from V and 7 bases from J, with 8 bases between. From germline, CDR1 is PRHDT and CDR2 FYEKMQ (reference sequence). CDR3 amino acids: CASSLKGSGYTF. Written as DNA, the CDR3 is TGTGCCAGCAGCTTAAAGGGGAGTGGCTACACCTTC.

This clonotype has ten or more counts. The chain has TRBV10-2 and TRBJ2-1; TRBD1 is a possible D gene (6 bases). V was pared by 3 bases and J by 7 bases, with 10 bases between. CDR3 length equals 13 residues. The germline gives CDR1 WSHSY, CDR2 SAAADI. The CDR3 spells CASSDTRGNEQFF. The CDR3 DNA reads as TGCGCCAGCAGTGATACTAGGGGGAATGAGCAGTTCTTC.

As for this clonotype: A much larger clone is a single base away; this may be a read error. The chain uses TRBV19 and TRBJ1-2; tentative D call: TRBD1 (6 bases). CDR1 and CDR2 from the germline V gene are LNHDA and SQIVND (reference sequence). The V end was cut by 11 bases, the J end by 5 bases, with 21 bases between. This CDR3 comprises 14 residues. The CDR3 region has the DNA TGTGCCTGCGGCCGAGGGGGGGGGACTTATGGCTACACCTTC. Protein sequence: CACGRGGGTYGYTF.

This clonotype was seen at least ten times. This chain connects TRBV27 to TRBJ2-1, with 7 bases aligning to TRBD1. V shed 4 bases and J 3 bases; nucleotides not matched to a gene: 9. The germline V gene has CDR1 MNHEY and CDR2 SMNVEV (reference sequence). CDR3 length equals 16 residues. The CDR3 DNA reads as TGTGCCAGCAGTTATATGCCCGGGGACAGCTACAATGAGCAGTTCTTC. It yields the protein CASSYMPGDSYNEQFF.

This clonotype was picked up a small number of times. Just one base apart from a much larger clone, this may be a read error. The chain joins TRBV12-3 or TRBV12-4 to TRBJ2-3; possible D gene TRBD2, 6 bases. Trimming pared 3 bases from V and 4 bases from J, leaving 14 bases between. This CDR3 has 15 residues. CDR3 region: CASSFSQPSADTQYF. The CDR3 DNA is TGTGCCAGCAGTTTCTCCCAACCTAGCGCAGATACGCAGTATTTT.

This clonotype was found many times. The J gene is TRBJ1-2, the V gene TRBV7-8; D is ambiguous. The germline V gene has CDR1 SGHVS and CDR2 FQNEAQ. The CDR3 contains 12 residues. V was shortened by 5 bases and J by 8 bases, with 12 bases between the two germline ends. DNA of the CDR3: TGTGCCAGCAGCCAATGGGGAGGCGGCTACACCTTC. Residues: CASSQWGGGYTF.

The chain's CDR3 is CSARDGSGRAGDTQYF. The CDR3 coding sequence is TGCAGTGCTAGAGATGGTAGCGGGAGGGCCGGAGATACGCAGTATTTT. The chain recombines TRBV20-1 with TRBJ2-3; TRBD2 matches 11 bases. This CDR3 comprises 16 residues. Germline V gene sequence: CDR1 DFQATT, CDR2 SNEGSKA (reference sequence). The J segment lost 5 bases and the V segment lost 0 bases, leaving 7 bases of the junction unmatched.

In the case of this clonotype: Possible read error: a much larger clone is one base away. The V call is TRBV24-1, the J call TRBJ2-1; D remains unclear. CDR3 length equals 14 residues. Germline CDR1 is KGHDR and CDR2 is SFDVKD. The CDR3 nucleotides read TGTGCCGCCAGTGATTACAGCTCCTACAATGAGCAGTTCTTC. Translation: CAASDYSSYNEQFF.

The chain combines TRBV2 with TRBJ2-3; perhaps TRBD1 as D (6 bases). The CDR3 has 13 residues. V was shortened by 7 bases and J by 6 bases, with 14 bases between the two germline ends. Germline lookup yields CDR1 SNHLY and CDR2 FYNNEI. CDR3 sequence: CASNREGVDTQYF. For the CDR3, the DNA is TGTGCCAGCAACCGTGAGGGGGTGGATACGCAGTATTTT. The whole variable domain, filled in from reference TRBV2 and TRBJ2-3, reads EPEVTQTPSHQVTQMGQEVILRCVPISNHLYFYWYRQILGQKVEFLVSFYNNEISEKSEIFDDQFSVERPDGSNFTLKIRSTKLEDSAMYFCASNREGVDTQYFGPGTRLTVL.

This clonotype has a count of ten or more. The gene calls are TRBV14 and TRBJ2-1; no definite D call. The germline CDR1 and CDR2 sequences are SGHDN and FVKESK. The germline V and J ends were trimmed by 0 bases and 7 bases, with 16 bases remaining between them. The CDR3 spans 16 residues. The CDR3 loop reads CASSQEARLQGNEQFF. CDR3 bases: TGTGCCAGCAGCCAAGAGGCGCGCCTCCAAGGGAATGAGCAGTTCTTC.